This T cell receptor beta chain derives from a study of OX40 agonist ivuxolimab in advanced cancers. Germline V gives CDR1 MNHNY, CDR2 SVGAGI (reference sequence). V lost 2 bases, J lost 2 bases, and 13 bases lay in between. This CDR3 region has 16 residues. Sequencing used immunoSEQ multiplex PCR; TCRdb keeps in-frame clones, though not all of them. The profile shows 20,000 to 25,000 clones, about 88% of them singletons. This clone was recorded once. The source was CD4+ or CD8+ T cells sorted from blood, collected in a trial of the OX40 agonist ivuxolimab. The chain carries TRBV6-6 and TRBJ2-4; D gene ambiguous. The sequence came from an adult with an advanced solid tumor such as melanoma, head and neck, liver or kidney cancer. Written as DNA, the CDR3 is TGTGCCAGCAGTTACGGCAGGCTGGGGACCAAAAACATTCAGTACTTC. It yields the protein CASSYGRLGTKNIQYF.